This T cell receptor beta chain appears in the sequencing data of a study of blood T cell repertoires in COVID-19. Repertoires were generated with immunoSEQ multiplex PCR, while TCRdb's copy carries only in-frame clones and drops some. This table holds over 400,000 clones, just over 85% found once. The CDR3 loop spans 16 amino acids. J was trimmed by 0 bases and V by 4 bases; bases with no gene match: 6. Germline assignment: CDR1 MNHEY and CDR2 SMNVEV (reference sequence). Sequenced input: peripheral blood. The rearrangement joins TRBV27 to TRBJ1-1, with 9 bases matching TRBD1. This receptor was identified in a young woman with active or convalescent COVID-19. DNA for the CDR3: TGTGCCAGCAGTTCTGGGACAGGGTGGGTGAACACTGAAGCTTTCTTT. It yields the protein CASSSGTGWVNTEAFF.